This T cell receptor beta chain stems from a study of early T cells in non-severe SARS-CoV-2 infection. TCRdb analysed the 5' RACE reads with MiXCR anew, one entry per CDR3 protein. The sample records 85,000 to 100,000 distinct CDR3 sequences, approximately 11% being singletons. Germline CDR1 and CDR2: SGHKS and YYEKEE (reference sequence). V was clipped by 4 bases and J by 4 bases; unmatched bases: 11. The CDR3 is 17 amino acids. This clonotype came up a few times. The chain carries TRBV5-5 and TRBJ2-2; TRBD2 agrees at 9 bases. The source is an adult who was a healthcare worker with PCR-confirmed SARS-CoV-2 infection or an uninfected control (not recorded which). Sequencing was done on a sample of whole blood. The CDR3 reads CASSIDLAGISTGELFF. The DNA of the CDR3 is TGTGCCAGCAGCATAGATCTAGCGGGAATCTCCACCGGGGAGCTGTTTTTT. Variable domain in full (rest from reference TRBV5-5 and TRBJ2-2): DAGVTQSPTHLIKTRGQQVTLRCSPISGHKSVSWYQQVLGQGPQFIFQYYEKEERGRGNFPDRFSARQFPNYSSELNVNALLLGDSALYLCASSIDLAGISTGELFFGEGSRLTVL.